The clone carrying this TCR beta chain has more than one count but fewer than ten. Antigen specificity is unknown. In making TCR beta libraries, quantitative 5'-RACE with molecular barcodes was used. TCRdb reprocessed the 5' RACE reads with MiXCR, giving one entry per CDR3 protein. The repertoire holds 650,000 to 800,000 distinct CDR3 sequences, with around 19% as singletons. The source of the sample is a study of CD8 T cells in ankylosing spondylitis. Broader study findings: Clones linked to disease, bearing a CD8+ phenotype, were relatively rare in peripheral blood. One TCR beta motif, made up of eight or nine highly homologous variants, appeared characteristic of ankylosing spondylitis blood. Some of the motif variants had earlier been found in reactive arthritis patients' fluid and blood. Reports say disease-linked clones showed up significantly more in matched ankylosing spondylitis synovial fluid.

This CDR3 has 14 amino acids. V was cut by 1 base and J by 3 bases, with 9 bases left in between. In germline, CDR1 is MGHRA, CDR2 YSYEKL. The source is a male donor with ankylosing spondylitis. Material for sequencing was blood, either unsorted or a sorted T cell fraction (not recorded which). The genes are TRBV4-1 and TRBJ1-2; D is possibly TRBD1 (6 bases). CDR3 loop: CASSQGQDHYGYTF. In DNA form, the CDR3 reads TGCGCCAGCAGCCAAGGACAGGACCACTATGGCTACACCTTC.